The entry below gives a single T cell receptor beta chain sequence along with its context. What it binds is unknown. Germline CDR1 reads LGHDT; CDR2 reads YNNKEL (reference sequence). This CDR3 has 15 residues. These data originate in a study of blood T cells in healthy people across ages. Whole-study findings and limits: Significant beta diversity loss was already apparent by age approximately 36, declining roughly linearly.

Donors gave approximately 9.9 milliliters of peripheral blood apiece. Combining a sample-barcoded 5' primer with a J-beta primer mix, a second PCR ran for roughly 6 to 12 cycles. TCRdb re-derived calls from the 5' RACE reads in MiXCR, one entry per CDR3 protein. Of 1,500,000 or so distinct CDR3 sequences detected, 55% to 75% appear once; the ten largest clones hold over 6.5%. The chain has TRBV3-1 and TRBJ2-4; weak D call: TRBD2 (6 bases). The J call may be faulty, since TRBJ2-7 better matches the DNA end. The receptor was isolated from a young man in good health. Material: blood. CDR3 protein: CASSRGGDGSYEQYF. CDR3 nucleotides: TGTGCCAGCAGCCGGGGTGGAGACGGGAGCTACGAGCAGTACTTC.